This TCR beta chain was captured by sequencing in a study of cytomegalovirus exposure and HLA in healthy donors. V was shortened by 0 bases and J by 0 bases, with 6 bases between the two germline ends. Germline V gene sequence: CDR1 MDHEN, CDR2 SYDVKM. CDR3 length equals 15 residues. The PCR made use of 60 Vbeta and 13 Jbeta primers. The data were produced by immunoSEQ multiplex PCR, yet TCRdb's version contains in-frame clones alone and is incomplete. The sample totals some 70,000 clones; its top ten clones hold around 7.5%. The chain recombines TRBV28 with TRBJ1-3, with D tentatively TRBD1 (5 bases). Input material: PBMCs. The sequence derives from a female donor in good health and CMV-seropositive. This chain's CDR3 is CASSLWDNSGNTIYF. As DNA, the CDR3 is TGTGCCAGCAGTTTATGGGACAACTCTGGAAACACCATATATTTT.